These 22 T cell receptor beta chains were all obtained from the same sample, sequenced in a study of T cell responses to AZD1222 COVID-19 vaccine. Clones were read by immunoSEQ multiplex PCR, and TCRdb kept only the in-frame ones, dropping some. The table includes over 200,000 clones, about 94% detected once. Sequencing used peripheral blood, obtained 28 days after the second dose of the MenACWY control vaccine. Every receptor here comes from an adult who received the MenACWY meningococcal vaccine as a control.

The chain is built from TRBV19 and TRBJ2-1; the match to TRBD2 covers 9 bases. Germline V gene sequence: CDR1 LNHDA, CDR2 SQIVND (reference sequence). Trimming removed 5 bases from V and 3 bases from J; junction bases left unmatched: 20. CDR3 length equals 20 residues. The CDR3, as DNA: TGTGCCAGTAGTCCGGGGGAGGGGCAGGTAGCGGGGGCAGACTACAATGAGCAGTTCTTC. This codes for CASSPGEGQVAGADYNEQFF.

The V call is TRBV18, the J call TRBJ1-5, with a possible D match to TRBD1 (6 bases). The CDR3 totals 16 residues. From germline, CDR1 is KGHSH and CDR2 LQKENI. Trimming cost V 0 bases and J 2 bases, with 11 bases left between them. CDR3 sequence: CASSPPHGGGNQPQHF. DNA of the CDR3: TGTGCCAGCTCACCACCCCACGGGGGCGGCAATCAGCCCCAGCATTTT.

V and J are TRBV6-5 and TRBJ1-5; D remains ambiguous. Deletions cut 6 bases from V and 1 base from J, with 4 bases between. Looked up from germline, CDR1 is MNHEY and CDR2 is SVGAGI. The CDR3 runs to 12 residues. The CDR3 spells CASRGSNQPQHF. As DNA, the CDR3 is TGTGCCAGCAGGGGAAGCAATCAGCCCCAGCATTTT.

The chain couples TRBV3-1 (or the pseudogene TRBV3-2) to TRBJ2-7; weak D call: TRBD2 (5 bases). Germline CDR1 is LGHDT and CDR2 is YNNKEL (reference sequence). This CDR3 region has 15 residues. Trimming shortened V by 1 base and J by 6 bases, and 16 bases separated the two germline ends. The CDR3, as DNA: TGTGCCAGCAGCCAAGTTTGGGGAGTCCTCGTCGAGCAGTACTTC. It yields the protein CASSQVWGVLVEQYF.

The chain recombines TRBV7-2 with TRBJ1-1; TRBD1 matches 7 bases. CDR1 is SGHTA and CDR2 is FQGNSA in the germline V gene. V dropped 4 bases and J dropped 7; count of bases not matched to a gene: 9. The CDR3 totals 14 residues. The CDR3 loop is CASSWSPGQSEAFF. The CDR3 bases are TGTGCCAGCAGCTGGTCTCCGGGACAGAGTGAAGCTTTCTTT.

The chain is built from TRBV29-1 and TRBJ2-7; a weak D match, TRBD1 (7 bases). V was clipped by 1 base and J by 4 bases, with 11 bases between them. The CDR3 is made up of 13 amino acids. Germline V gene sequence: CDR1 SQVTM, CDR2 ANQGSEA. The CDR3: CSVEGQGGYEQYF. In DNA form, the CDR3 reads TGCAGCGTTGAAGGGCAGGGGGGATACGAGCAGTACTTC.

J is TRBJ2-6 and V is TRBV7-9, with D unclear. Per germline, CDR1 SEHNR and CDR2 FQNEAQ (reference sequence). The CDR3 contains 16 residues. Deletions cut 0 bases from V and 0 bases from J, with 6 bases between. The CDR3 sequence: CASSLAMNSGANVLTF. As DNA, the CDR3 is TGTGCCAGCAGCTTAGCGATGAACTCTGGGGCCAACGTCCTGACTTTC. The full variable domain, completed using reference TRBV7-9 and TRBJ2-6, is DTGVSQNPRHKITKRGQNVTFRCDPISEHNRLYWYRQTLGQGPEFLTYFQNEAQLEKSRLLSDRFSAERPKGSFSTLEIQRTEQGDSAMYLCASSLAMNSGANVLTFGAGSRLTVL.

The CDR3 DNA follows: TGTGGCGGACAGGGAACCACTGAAGCTTTCTTT. Protein sequence: CGGQGTTEAFF. The chain recombines TRBV2 with TRBJ1-1; TRBD1 matches 8 bases. CDR3 size: 11 residues. Looked up from germline, CDR1 is SNHLY and CDR2 is FYNNEI. Variable domain in full (rest from reference TRBV2 and TRBJ1-1): EPEVTQTPSHQVTQMGQEVILRCVPISNHLYFYWYRQILGQKVEFLVSFYNNEISEKSEIFDDQFSVERPDGSNFTLKIRSTKLEDSAMYFCGGQGTTEAFFGQGTRLTVV.

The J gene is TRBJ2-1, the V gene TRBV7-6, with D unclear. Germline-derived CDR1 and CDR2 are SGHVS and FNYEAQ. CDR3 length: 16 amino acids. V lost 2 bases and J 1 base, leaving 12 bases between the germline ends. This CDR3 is CASSLRVKASYNEQFF. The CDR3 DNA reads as TGTGCCAGCAGCTTACGGGTCAAGGCATCCTACAATGAGCAGTTCTTC.

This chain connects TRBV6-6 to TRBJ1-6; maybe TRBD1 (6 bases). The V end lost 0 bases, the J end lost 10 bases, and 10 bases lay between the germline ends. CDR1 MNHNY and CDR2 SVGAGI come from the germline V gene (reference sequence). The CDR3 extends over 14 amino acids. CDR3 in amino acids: CASSYSAGVSPLHF. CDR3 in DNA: TGTGCCAGCAGTTACTCTGCAGGGGTGTCACCCCTCCACTTT.

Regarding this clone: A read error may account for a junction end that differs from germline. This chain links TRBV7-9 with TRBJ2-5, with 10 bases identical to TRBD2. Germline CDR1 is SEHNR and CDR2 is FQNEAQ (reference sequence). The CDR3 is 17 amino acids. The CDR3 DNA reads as TGTGCCAGCAGTTTAGGACTAGCGGTAGACATGGGAGAGACCCAGTACTTC. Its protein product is CASSLGLAVDMGETQYF. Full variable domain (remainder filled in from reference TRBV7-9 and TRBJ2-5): DTGVSQNPRHKITKRGQNVTFRCDPISEHNRLYWYRQTLGQGPEFLTYFQNEAQLEKSRLLSDRFSAERPKGSFSTLEIQRTEQGDSAMYLCASSLGLAVDMGETQYFGPGTRLLVL.

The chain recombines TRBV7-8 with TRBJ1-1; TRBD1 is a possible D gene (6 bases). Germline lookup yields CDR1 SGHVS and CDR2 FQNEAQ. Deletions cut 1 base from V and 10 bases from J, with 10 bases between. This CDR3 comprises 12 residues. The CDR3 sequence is CASSLDRVLAFF. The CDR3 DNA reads TGTGCCAGCAGCTTAGACAGGGTTCTAGCTTTCTTT.

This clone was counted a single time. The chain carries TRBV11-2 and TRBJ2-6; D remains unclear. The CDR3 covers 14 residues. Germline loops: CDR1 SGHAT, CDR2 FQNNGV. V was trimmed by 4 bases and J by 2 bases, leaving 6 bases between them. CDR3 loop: CASSSLAGANVLTF. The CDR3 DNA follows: TGTGCCAGCAGCTCCCTTGCTGGGGCCAACGTCCTGACTTTC. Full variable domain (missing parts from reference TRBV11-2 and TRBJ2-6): EAGVAQSPRYKIIEKRQSVAFWCNPISGHATLYWYQQILGQGPKLLIQFQNNGVVDDSQLPKDRFSAERLKGVDSTLKIQPAKLEDSAVYLCASSSLAGANVLTFGAGSRLTVL.

In nucleotides, the CDR3 is TGTGCCAGCAGCCGCACTAGCGGGAGCTACAATGAGCAGTTCTTC. Its translation is CASSRTSGSYNEQFF. The chain carries TRBV3-1 (or the pseudogene TRBV3-2) and TRBJ2-1, with 11 positions matching TRBD2. The germline CDR1 and CDR2 sequences are LGHDT and YNNKEL (reference sequence). The CDR3 has 15 amino acids. Losses at the gene ends were 4 bases for V and 3 bases for J; bases not matched to a gene: 2.

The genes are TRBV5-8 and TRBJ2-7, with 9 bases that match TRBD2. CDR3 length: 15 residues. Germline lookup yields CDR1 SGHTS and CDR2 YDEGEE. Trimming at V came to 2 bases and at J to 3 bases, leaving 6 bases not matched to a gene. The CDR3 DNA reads TGTGCCAGCAGCTTTAGGACTAGCGCTGTCTACGAGCAGTACTTC. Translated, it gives CASSFRTSAVYEQYF.

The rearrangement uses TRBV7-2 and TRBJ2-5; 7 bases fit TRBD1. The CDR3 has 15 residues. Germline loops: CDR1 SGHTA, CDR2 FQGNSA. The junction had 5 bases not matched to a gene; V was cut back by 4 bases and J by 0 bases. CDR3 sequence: CASSSPGGYQETQYF. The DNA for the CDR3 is TGTGCCAGCAGCTCCCCAGGGGGTTACCAAGAGACCCAGTACTTC.

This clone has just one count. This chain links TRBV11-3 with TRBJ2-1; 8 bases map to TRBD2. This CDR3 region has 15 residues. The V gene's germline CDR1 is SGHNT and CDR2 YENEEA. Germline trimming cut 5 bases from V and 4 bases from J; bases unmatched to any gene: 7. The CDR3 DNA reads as TGTGCCAGCAGCAAAACTAGCGGAGCATACAATGAGCAGTTCTTC. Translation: CASSKTSGAYNEQFF.

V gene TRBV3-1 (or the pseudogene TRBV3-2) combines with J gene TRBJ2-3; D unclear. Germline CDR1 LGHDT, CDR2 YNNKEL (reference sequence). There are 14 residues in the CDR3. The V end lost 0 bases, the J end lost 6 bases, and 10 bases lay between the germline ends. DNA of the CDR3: TGTGCCAGCAGCCAAGAGGACCCAAGCGATACGCAGTATTTT. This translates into CASSQEDPSDTQYF.

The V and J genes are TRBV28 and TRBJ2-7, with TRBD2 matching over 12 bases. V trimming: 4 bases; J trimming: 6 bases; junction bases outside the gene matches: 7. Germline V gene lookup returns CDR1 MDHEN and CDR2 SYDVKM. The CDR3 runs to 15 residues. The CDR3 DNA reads TGTGCCAGCAGTTCAGGAGGACTAGCGGGACCCGAGCAGTACTTC. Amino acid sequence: CASSSGGLAGPEQYF.

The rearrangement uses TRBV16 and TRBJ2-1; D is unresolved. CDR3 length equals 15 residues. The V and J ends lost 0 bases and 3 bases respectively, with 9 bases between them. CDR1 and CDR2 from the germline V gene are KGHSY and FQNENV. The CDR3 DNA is TGTGCCAGCAGCCAATCGGCGACGGACTACAATGAGCAGTTCTTC. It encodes CASSQSATDYNEQFF.

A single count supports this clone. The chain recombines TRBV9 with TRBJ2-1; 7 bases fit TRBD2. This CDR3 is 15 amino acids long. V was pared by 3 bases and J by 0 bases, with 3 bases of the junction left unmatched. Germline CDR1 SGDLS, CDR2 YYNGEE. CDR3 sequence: CASSAGGSSYNEQFF. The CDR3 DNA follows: TGTGCCAGCAGCGCCGGGGGGAGCTCCTACAATGAGCAGTTCTTC.

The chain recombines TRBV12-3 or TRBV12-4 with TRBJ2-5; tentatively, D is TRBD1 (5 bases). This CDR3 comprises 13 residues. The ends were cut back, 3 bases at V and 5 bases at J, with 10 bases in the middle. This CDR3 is CASSFGKGETQYF. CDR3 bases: TGTGCCAGCAGTTTCGGCAAGGGGGAGACCCAGTACTTC.